This TCR beta chain derives from a study of identical twins. With regard to this clonotype: The antigen is unknown.

This CDR3 is built from 15 residues. The J segment lost 6 bases and the V segment lost 8 bases, leaving 12 bases of the junction unmatched. Looked up from germline, CDR1 is SGHTA and CDR2 is FQGNSA. General study results and limits: Out-of-frame alpha sequences shared by twins were enriched for low generation probability.

TCRdb processed the 5' RACE reads anew with MiXCR; each CDR3 protein has one entry. The top ten clones hold around 7.2% of a sample with 300,000 to 400,000 distinct CDR3 sequences, 9% to 15% of them seen once. These data were also filed under a second study, of yellow fever vaccine responses in identical twins.

This TCR was sampled from a woman aged 18-30 years in good health. The sequencing sample was made of CD8+ T cells sorted from blood. This chain links TRBV7-2 with TRBJ2-1; 8 positions agree with TRBD1. The CDR3 here is CASGDPFGQGNEQFF. Written as DNA, the CDR3 is TGTGCCAGCGGAGATCCGTTCGGACAGGGCAATGAGCAGTTCTTC.